These 12 T cell receptor beta chains came from one sample sequenced in a study of CD8 T cells in ankylosing spondylitis. These TCRs' antigens remain unknown. TCRdb fed the 5' RACE reads into MiXCR, producing one record per CDR3 protein. This sample has 750,000 to 850,000 distinct CDR3 sequences, with approximately 12% found just once. Findings and caveats of the study: Apparently characteristic of ankylosing spondylitis blood was a TCR beta motif (under ten highly homologous variants).

Sequenced material: blood, either unsorted or a sorted T cell fraction (not recorded which). The source is a male donor with ankylosing spondylitis.

The V gene is TRBV10-3, the J gene TRBJ1-2; 8 bases match TRBD1. This CDR3 region has 13 residues. Germline CDR1 is ENHRY and CDR2 is SYGVKD. After removal of 6 bases from V and 4 bases from J, the junction contained 4 bases not matched to a gene. The CDR3 nucleotides are TGTGCCATCAGCAAGGACAGGGCCTATGGCTACACCTTC. Its protein product is CAISKDRAYGYTF.

The chain recombines TRBV20-1 with TRBJ2-1, with 8 bases lining up with TRBD1. The CDR3 is 14 residues long. The V gene's germline CDR1 is DFQATT and CDR2 SNEGSKA (reference sequence). Trimming at V came to 3 bases and at J to 2 bases, leaving 3 bases not matched to a gene. The CDR3 is CSASKDRAYNEQFF. In nucleotides, the CDR3 is TGCAGTGCTAGTAAGGACAGGGCCTACAATGAGCAGTTCTTC.

J is TRBJ2-1 and V is TRBV5-1, with a weak D call TRBD1 (6 bases). The germline V and J ends were trimmed by 4 bases and 5 bases, with 13 bases remaining between them. CDR1 SGHRS and CDR2 YFSETQ come from the germline V gene. This CDR3 is built from 14 residues. The CDR3 DNA reads TGCGCCAGCAGCAGAGGACAGCGTGACAATGAGCAGTTCTTC. Translation: CASSRGQRDNEQFF.

The gene calls are TRBV5-1 and TRBJ2-2; D might be TRBD1 or TRBD2, each matching 5 bases. The CDR3 has 15 residues. Between the trimmed V and J ends, which lost 5 bases and 2 bases, there was a span of 13 bases. Germline CDR1 SGHRS, CDR2 YFSETQ. The CDR3 here is CASSWDGINTGELFF. CDR3 bases: TGCGCCAGCAGTTGGGACGGCATTAACACCGGGGAGCTGTTTTTT.

At least ten counts were recorded for this clonotype. This chain joins TRBV29-1 and TRBJ2-3; 7 bases are a match to TRBD2. CDR1 is SQVTM, CDR2 ANQGSEA, per germline. The CDR3 is made up of 15 amino acids. The J segment lost 0 bases and the V segment lost 7 bases, leaving 10 bases of the junction unmatched. CDR3 sequence: CSAYGRTVSTDTQYF. The CDR3 coding sequence is TGCAGCGCTTACGGGAGGACCGTAAGCACAGATACGCAGTATTTT.

This clonotype appeared many times. The gene calls are TRBV27 and TRBJ1-6; D remains ambiguous. The germline V gene has CDR1 MNHEY and CDR2 SMNVEV (reference sequence). CDR3 length: 12 amino acids. Deletions cut 4 bases from V and 9 bases from J, with 7 bases between. The CDR3 DNA follows: TGTGCCAGCAGTTACACGCGTTCACCCCTCCACTTT. This sequence encodes CASSYTRSPLHF.

This clonotype was detected a few times. This sequence joins TRBV2 and TRBJ2-7, with TRBD1 matching over 7 bases. The V gene end was trimmed by 4 bases and the J gene end by 0 bases; junction bases not matched to a gene: 3. The CDR3 is 14 amino acids. Germline CDR1 SNHLY, CDR2 FYNNEI. CDR3 region: CASSGGGDSYEQYF. The CDR3 DNA sequence: TGTGCCAGCAGTGGAGGGGGCGACTCCTACGAGCAGTACTTC. The full variable domain, with the rest looked up from reference TRBV2 and TRBJ2-7, is EPEVTQTPSHQVTQMGQEVILRCVPISNHLYFYWYRQILGQKVEFLVSFYNNEISEKSEIFDDQFSVERPDGSNFTLKIRSTKLEDSAMYFCASSGGGDSYEQYFGPGTRLTVT.

This rearrangement joins TRBV6-5 to TRBJ1-2, with D perhaps matching TRBD1 (5 bases). The germline gives CDR1 MNHEY, CDR2 SVGAGI. This CDR3 comprises 15 residues. The V gene lost 0 bases and the J gene lost 6 bases, with 14 bases spanning the gap. This chain's CDR3 is CASSYSLTERNGYTF. In DNA form, the CDR3 reads TGTGCCAGCAGTTACTCCCTGACAGAGCGTAATGGCTACACCTTC.

V gene TRBV11-3 combines with J gene TRBJ2-1; the match to TRBD2 covers 14 bases. Germline CDR1 reads SGHNT; CDR2 reads YENEEA. V lost 2 bases to trimming and J lost 8 bases; unmatched junction nucleotides: 5. The CDR3 length is 16 residues. For the CDR3, the DNA is TGTGCCAGCAGCTTATCACCGGGACTAGCGGGAGATGAGCAGTTCTTC. Protein product: CASSLSPGLAGDEQFF.

The genes are TRBV10-3 and TRBJ2-3, with a weak D call TRBD1 (5 bases). The CDR3 sequence is 15 residues long. The V end was cut by 3 bases, the J end by 2 bases, with 12 bases between. The germline CDR1 and CDR2 sequences are ENHRY and SYGVKD. CDR3 region: CAISEGAEITDTQYF. The CDR3 DNA reads as TGTGCCATCAGTGAAGGGGCCGAAATCACAGATACGCAGTATTTT.

This clonotype appeared a few times. The chain links TRBV4-3 to TRBJ2-5; D might be TRBD2 (6 bases). CDR3 length equals 14 residues. V lost 2 bases and J 4 bases, leaving 11 bases between the germline ends. Looked up from germline, CDR1 is LGHNA and CDR2 is YSLEER. This CDR3 reads CASSQRGLRETQYF. For the CDR3, the DNA is TGCGCCAGCAGCCAAAGGGGACTGCGAGAGACCCAGTACTTC.

This clonotype has a handful of counts. The chain links TRBV4-2 to TRBJ2-3; a weak D match, TRBD1 (5 bases). Trimming pared 0 bases from V and 5 bases from J, leaving 12 bases between. CDR1 LGHNA and CDR2 YNFKEQ come from the germline V gene. CDR3 size: 15 residues. The CDR3 DNA sequence: TGTGCCAGCAGCCAAGAATGGGGCGGAGAAGATACGCAGTATTTT. It codes for CASSQEWGGEDTQYF.